These 8 T cell receptor beta chains originate from one sample sequenced in a study of cytotoxic CD8 clonotypes in ibrutinib-treated CLL. Method: immunoSEQ multiplex PCR; TCRdb's copy keeps in-frame clones and lacks some. The sample yields roughly 300,000 clones, around 76% seen once. The sample in question was PBMCs, obtained at disease progression, from a patient treated with ibrutinib. These receptors originate from a human donor with chronic lymphocytic leukemia.

This rearrangement joins TRBV4-2 to TRBJ2-7; 7 bases line up with TRBD1. Unmatched junction bases numbered 4, after V lost 0 bases and J lost 2 bases. Germline V gene data show CDR1 as LGHNA and CDR2 as YNFKEQ. The length of the CDR3 is 15 residues. CDR3 DNA sequence: TGTGCCAGCAGCCAAGAACAGGGGACCACCTACGAGCAGTACTTC. The encoded protein is CASSQEQGTTYEQYF.

The chain recombines TRBV6-5 with TRBJ1-2, with D possibly matching TRBD1 (6 bases). The ends were cut back, 0 bases at V and 6 bases at J, with 17 bases in the middle. The germline V gene encodes CDR1 MNHEY and CDR2 SVGAGI. This CDR3 comprises 16 residues. The CDR3: CASSYSIGGVGNGYTF. Written as DNA, the CDR3 is TGTGCCAGCAGTTACTCTATCGGGGGCGTCGGTAATGGCTACACCTTC.

The chain couples TRBV14 to TRBJ2-7; 8 bases align to TRBD1. In germline, CDR1 is SGHDN, CDR2 FVKESK. With 4 bases clipped from V and 4 bases from J, the junction kept 3 bases outside the gene matches. The CDR3 contains 13 residues. The CDR3 sequence: CASSPGTGYEQYF. In DNA, the CDR3 is TGTGCCAGCAGCCCCGGGACAGGTTACGAGCAGTACTTC. The full variable domain, with the rest looked up from reference TRBV14 and TRBJ2-7, is EAGVTQFPSHSVIEKGQTVTLRCDPISGHDNLYWYRRVMGKEIKFLLHFVKESKQDESGMPNNRFLAERTGGTYSTLKVQPAELEDSGVYFCASSPGTGYEQYFGPGTRLTVT.

The DNA for the CDR3 is TGTGCCAGCAGCCTCTCTTCCGGGGGGGAGCTGTTTTTT. It yields the protein CASSLSSGGELFF. The chain uses TRBV6-5 and TRBJ2-2; D remains ambiguous. The CDR3 consists of 13 residues. The germline V gene encodes CDR1 MNHEY and CDR2 SVGAGI. V was pared by 6 bases and J by 8 bases, with 13 bases between.

The rearrangement links TRBV28 to TRBJ2-7; TRBD2 matches at 16 bases. The J segment lost 7 bases and the V segment lost 5 bases, leaving 11 bases of the junction unmatched. Germline-derived CDR1 and CDR2 are MDHEN and SYDVKM. This CDR3 is 17 amino acids long. CDR3 region: CASSRPGLAGGPREQYF. CDR3 bases: TGTGCCAGCAGTCGACCGGGACTAGCGGGAGGGCCGAGGGAGCAGTACTTC.

Only one count was recorded for this clone. The chain carries TRBV11-1 and TRBJ2-2, with 7 positions matching TRBD2. The CDR3 is made up of 16 amino acids. Germline V gene sequence: CDR1 SGHAT, CDR2 FQDESV (reference sequence). V dropped 3 bases and J dropped 3; count of bases not matched to a gene: 7. As DNA, the CDR3 is TGTGCCAGCAGCTTTCAAAAGCGGGGTGACACCGGGGAGCTGTTTTTT. Protein: CASSFQKRGDTGELFF.

The chain is built from TRBV5-6 and TRBJ2-7; D remains ambiguous. V was shortened by 4 bases and J by 4 bases, with 27 bases between the two germline ends. The CDR3 runs 18 residues. Germline V gives CDR1 SGHDT, CDR2 YYEEEE. This CDR3 is CASSVRRKGKGFSYEQYF. The CDR3 DNA reads TGTGCCAGCAGCGTGAGACGAAAAGGAAAAGGGTTTTCATACGAGCAGTACTTC.

The chain is built from TRBV19 and TRBJ2-7; 7 bases map to TRBD1. This CDR3 comprises 17 residues. The V segment lost 3 bases and the J segment 1 base; nucleotides outside the gene matches: 12. Germline CDR1 and CDR2: LNHDA and SQIVND (reference sequence). CDR3 sequence: CASSIHIGQARSYEQYF. CDR3 nucleotide sequence: TGTGCCAGTAGTATTCATATCGGACAGGCTAGGTCCTACGAGCAGTACTTC.